This TCR beta chain was found in a study of T cell changes during pregnancy in multiple sclerosis. The protocol was immunoSEQ multiplex PCR, while the TCRdb copy is restricted to in-frame clones and leaves out a portion. The data hold 40,000 to 65,000 clones, with roughly 92% observed a single time. Per the germline V gene, CDR1 is SGHNT and CDR2 is YYREEE (reference sequence). The CDR3 runs to 14 residues. V lost 4 bases to trimming and J lost 6 bases; unmatched junction nucleotides: 6. The sequence was obtained from a female donor with multiple sclerosis, enrolled in a pregnancy study. The chain couples TRBV5-4 to TRBJ2-2, with 7 bases lining up with TRBD2. The material was CD4+ T cells from peripheral blood mononuclear cells, obtained in the third trimester of pregnancy. The CDR3 here is CASSRTRSAGELFF. CDR3 nucleotides: TGTGCCAGCAGCCGGACTAGAAGTGCCGGGGAGCTGTTTTTT. Full variable domain (remainder filled in from reference TRBV5-4 and TRBJ2-2): ETGVTQSPTHLIKTRGQQVTLRCSSQSGHNTVSWYQQALGQGPQFIFQYYREEENGRGNFPPRFSGLQFPNYSSELNVNALELDDSALYLCASSRTRSAGELFFGEGSRLTVL.